The clone carrying this T cell receptor (beta chain) was observed a handful of times. Its antigen is still unknown. Noted time point: week 35, safety follow-up. All doses held 300 ug of mutant IDH1 20-mer peptide, with topical imiquimod. This sample was taken from a study of a mutant IDH1 vaccine in newly diagnosed glioma. At the level of the study: Most had both radiotherapy and temozolomide beforehand; others had only one.

Assay: immunoSEQ multiplex PCR; the TCRdb copy retains only in-frame clones and omits some. The repertoire has just over 65,000 clones, less than 90% of them found once; the top ten carry about 12%. The sequence was obtained from a man between 18 and 29 years old with glioma. Sample: PBMCs, taken from a glioma patient whose treatment included an IDH1 peptide vaccine.

CDR3 loop: CASSLDREAGYTF. In DNA form, the CDR3 reads TGTGCCAGCAGCTTGGACAGGGAAGCTGGCTACACCTTC. J is TRBJ1-2 and V is TRBV5-6; TRBD1 is a possible D gene (6 bases). The CDR3 consists of 13 residues. The V end lost 0 bases, the J end lost 7 bases, and 10 bases lay between the germline ends. Germline CDR1 reads SGHDT; CDR2 reads YYEEEE. The full variable domain, in which reference TRBV5-6 and TRBJ1-2 provide the parts outside the CDR3, is DAGVTQSPTHLIKTRGQQVTLRCSPKSGHDTVSWYQQALGQGPQFIFQYYEEEERQRGNFPDRFSGHQFPNYSSELNVNALLLGDSALYLCASSLDREAGYTFGSGTRLTVV.